The source of this TCR beta chain is a study of cytomegalovirus exposure and HLA in healthy donors. Both 60 Vbeta primers and 13 Jbeta primers went into the PCR. Profiling relied on immunoSEQ multiplex PCR, and the TCRdb table lists in-frame clones only, not all of them. This table holds some 150,000 clones, 74% found once. The CDR3 contains 13 residues. Germline V gene lookup returns CDR1 SGHNT and CDR2 YYREEE (reference sequence). Unmatched junction bases numbered 7, after V lost 9 bases and J lost 6 bases. The rearrangement joins TRBV5-4 to TRBJ1-2; 11 bases line up with TRBD1. The sequence was obtained from a young man in good health and CMV-seropositive. The sample was PBMCs. CDR3 in DNA: TGTGCCATCCAGGGACAGGGGGTTCATGGCTACACCTTC. Protein sequence: CAIQGQGVHGYTF. The full variable domain, rest sourced from reference TRBV5-4 and TRBJ1-2, is ETGVTQSPTHLIKTRGQQVTLRCSSQSGHNTVSWYQQALGQGPQFIFQYYREEENGRGNFPPRFSGLQFPNYSSELNVNALELDDSALYLCAIQGQGVHGYTFGSGTRLTVV.